The 11 T cell receptor beta chains below come from one sample, sequenced in a study of shared clonotypes between healthy human individuals. Assay: immunoSEQ multiplex PCR; the TCRdb copy retains only in-frame clones and omits some. The data hold fewer than 800,000 clones, with just over 90% observed a single time. The naive CD8 population came from CD45RO-negative cells selected for CCR7, without terminally differentiated effector memory CD45RA+ cells. Sequencing used naive CD8+ T cells sorted from blood. Every receptor here comes from a man aged 30-40 years in good health.

This clone showed up just a few times. The V gene is TRBV5-4, the J gene TRBJ2-1; D call uncertain. V was trimmed by 2 bases and J by 5 bases, leaving 17 bases between them. In germline, CDR1 is SGHNT, CDR2 YYREEE (reference sequence). The CDR3 runs 16 residues. This chain's CDR3 is CASSLGIIKRDNEQFF. The CDR3 region has the DNA TGTGCCAGCAGCTTAGGGATCATCAAAAGGGACAATGAGCAGTTCTTC. Filled out from reference TRBV5-4 and TRBJ2-1, the complete variable domain reads ETGVTQSPTHLIKTRGQQVTLRCSSQSGHNTVSWYQQALGQGPQFIFQYYREEENGRGNFPPRFSGLQFPNYSSELNVNALELDDSALYLCASSLGIIKRDNEQFFGPGTRLTVL.

J is TRBJ2-7 and V is TRBV29-1, with D maybe TRBD2 (5 bases). The V end lost 3 bases, the J end lost 7 bases, and 10 bases lay between the germline ends. Germline V CDR1 and CDR2: SQVTM, ANQGSEA. The CDR3 extends over 11 amino acids. The CDR3 coding sequence is TGCAGCGTTGAGTCGGGAATTGAGCAGTACTTC. Its protein is CSVESGIEQYF.

To note about this clone: This same CDR3 is encoded by further DNA sequences in the sample. The chain is built from TRBV27 and TRBJ2-2, with D possibly being TRBD1 (5 bases). The V and J ends lost 5 bases and 1 base respectively, with 8 bases between them. This CDR3 comprises 14 residues. Germline CDR1 is MNHEY and CDR2 is SMNVEV (reference sequence). The CDR3 sequence is CASSPTGNTGELFF. CDR3 DNA sequence: TGTGCCAGCAGTCCCACAGGGAACACCGGGGAGCTGTTTTTT.

The chain couples TRBV4-1 to TRBJ2-3; D is possibly TRBD1 (6 bases). V dropped 0 bases and J dropped 4 bases, with 14 bases sitting between them. The CDR3 spans 16 residues. CDR1 and CDR2 from the germline V gene are MGHRA and YSYEKL. CDR3 residues: CASSQEKGVLSDTQYF. The CDR3 nucleotides are TGCGCCAGCAGCCAAGAAAAGGGGGTCCTCTCAGATACGCAGTATTTT.

The V gene is TRBV5-1, the J gene TRBJ2-1; 12 nucleotides line up with TRBD2. The germline V gene encodes CDR1 SGHRS and CDR2 YFSETQ. The CDR3 is 16 amino acids. V dropped 0 bases and J dropped 9; count of bases not matched to a gene: 7. Written as DNA, the CDR3 is TGCGCCAGCAGCTTGGAGCCTAGCGGGAGGGCTGGTGAGCAGTTCTTC. Protein sequence: CASSLEPSGRAGEQFF.

The V call is TRBV7-9, the J call TRBJ2-1, with D maybe TRBD2 (6 bases). CDR3 size: 15 residues. Germline V gives CDR1 SEHNR, CDR2 FQNEAQ (reference sequence). Trimming took off 5 bases at V and 9 bases at J, with 20 bases between the two ends. CDR3 DNA sequence: TGTGCCAGCAGCCACCCTGGGACTCCGTTACGTGAGCAGTTCTTC. This codes for CASSHPGTPLREQFF. Full variable domain (rest looked up from reference TRBV7-9 and TRBJ2-1): DTGVSQNPRHKITKRGQNVTFRCDPISEHNRLYWYRQTLGQGPEFLTYFQNEAQLEKSRLLSDRFSAERPKGSFSTLEIQRTEQGDSAMYLCASSHPGTPLREQFFGPGTRLTVL.

The J gene is TRBJ2-1, the V gene TRBV11-2; D perhaps matches TRBD2 (6 bases). Germline V gene sequence: CDR1 SGHAT, CDR2 FQNNGV. The CDR3 spans 17 residues. Trimming left V 8 bases short and J 5 bases short, with 25 bases between. The CDR3 loop is CASLRLATSPGDNEQFF. CDR3 nucleotide sequence: TGTGCCAGCCTCAGGCTAGCGACATCCCCAGGCGACAATGAGCAGTTCTTC.

This clone has only one observation. The chain carries TRBV30 and TRBJ2-1; D gene uncertain. This CDR3 is built from 11 residues. Looked up from germline, CDR1 is GTSNPN and CDR2 is SVGIG (reference sequence). The germline V and J ends were trimmed by 1 base and 6 bases, with 4 bases remaining between them. CDR3 in amino acids: CAWSAANEQFF. The CDR3 DNA sequence: TGTGCCTGGAGTGCTGCCAATGAGCAGTTCTTC.

The chain has TRBV5-1 and TRBJ2-1; TRBD1 is a possible D gene (7 bases). The CDR3 covers 16 residues. Per the germline V gene, CDR1 is SGHRS and CDR2 is YFSETQ. The V end lost 3 bases, the J end lost 4 bases, and 17 bases lay between the germline ends. The CDR3 is CASSSYRQGGYNEQFF. The CDR3 DNA reads as TGCGCCAGCAGCTCATACCGACAGGGAGGTTACAATGAGCAGTTCTTC.

The chain has TRBV21-1 and TRBJ2-7; TRBD1 is taken as the D call from the table, unchecked against the DNA. TRBV21-1 constitutes a pseudogene. The CDR3 is 13 amino acids. The CDR3 loop is CASIRQGDYEQYF. CDR3 coding DNA: TGTGCCAGCATCAGACAGGGCGACTACGAGCAGTACTTC.

The rearrangement joins TRBV19 to TRBJ1-2; TRBD1 matches 9 bases. This CDR3 contains 15 residues. V was pared by 3 bases and J by 7 bases, with 9 bases of the junction left unmatched. Germline V gene lookup returns CDR1 LNHDA and CDR2 SQIVND (reference sequence). The DNA of the CDR3 is TGTGCCAGTAGTATCCCCGAAGGGACAGGGTCTGGCTACACCTTC. The encoded protein is CASSIPEGTGSGYTF.